This is a list of T cell receptor beta chains from one sample in a study of blood T cell repertoires in COVID-19. TCRdb's table, derived via immunoSEQ multiplex PCR, lists solely in-frame clones and lacks some. Here the sample spans approximately 190,000 clones, 80% to 90% being singletons. Source material: peripheral blood. The source is a young man with active or convalescent COVID-19. The CDR3 runs from the conserved cysteine through the conserved F or W. The D gene is left open where the match is weak. Clone size, where shown, is once, few, many, or a class for clones that have expanded.

TRBV30	TRBJ1-1	TRBD1	14	-	CAWNRGGADTEAFF	TGTGCCTGGAACAGGGGGGGCGCGGACACTGAAGCTTTCTTT
TRBV5-8	TRBJ2-3	TRBD2	17	-	CASSSALGSGSTDTQYF	TGTGCCAGCAGCTCCGCCCTAGGTAGCGGGAGCACAGATACGCAGTATTTT
TRBV28	TRBJ2-3	-	13	-	CASSFPCADTQYF	TGTGCCAGCAGTTTCCCCTGTGCAGATACGCAGTATTTT
TRBV2	TRBJ1-4	-	13	-	CASSEWRDEKLFF	TGTGCCAGCAGTGAGTGGAGAGATGAAAAACTGTTTTTT
TRBV5-6	TRBJ2-7	TRBD2	14	-	CASSGTSGSYEQYF	TGTGCCAGCAGCGGGACTAGCGGGAGTTACGAGCAGTACTTC
TRBV7-9	TRBJ1-2	-	14	few	CASSLGTPNYGYTF	TGTGCCAGCAGCTTAGGAACACCGAACTATGGCTACACCTTC
TRBV5-1	TRBJ2-1	-	14	-	CASSLDSLAYEQFF	TGCGCCAGCAGCTTGGATAGCCTAGCCTATGAGCAGTTCTTC
TRBV6-4	TRBJ2-3	TRBD2	16	-	CASSVSLAGGRDTQYF	TGTGCCAGCAGTGTGAGTCTAGCGGGAGGAAGGGATACGCAGTATTTT
TRBV28	TRBJ1-2	TRBD1	12	-	CASSDRAYGYTF	TGTGCCAGCAGTGACAGGGCCTATGGCTACACCTTC
TRBV2	TRBJ2-1	-	13	once	CASSNRRGNEQFF	TGTGCCAGCAGTAACCGACGAGGGAATGAGCAGTTCTTC
TRBV5-4	TRBJ1-5	-	13	-	CASSPPGGSPQHF	TGTGCCAGCAGCCCCCCGGGGGGCTCGCCCCAGCATTTT
TRBV14	TRBJ1-1	TRBD1	14	-	CASSPIYRGGTAFF	TGTGCCAGCAGCCCGATCTACAGGGGGGGGACGGCTTTCTTT
TRBV19	TRBJ2-3	TRBD2	15	-	CASSIPSGPTDTQYF	TGTGCCAGTAGTATCCCTAGCGGACCCACAGATACGCAGTATTTT